The next 21 T cell receptor beta chains were all read from a single sample in a study of response to subunit inactivated influenza vaccine. TCRdb re-called the RT-PCR reads with MiXCR, one entry per CDR3 protein. Among roughly 460,000 distinct CDR3 sequences, approximately 9.9% were seen once, and the ten largest hold 12%. The sample consisted of PBMCs from blood, taken roughly 45 days after vaccination. These receptor sequences come from a middle-aged man who received an inactivated influenza vaccine.

This clonotype was found a few times. The chain joins TRBV5-1 to TRBJ2-5; maybe TRBD1 (5 bases). Germline-derived CDR1 and CDR2 are SGHRS and YFSETQ. The germline V and J ends were trimmed by 0 bases and 5 bases, with 14 bases remaining between them. CDR3 length equals 15 residues. CDR3 in amino acids: CASSLANGASETQYF. DNA of the CDR3: TGCGCCAGCAGCTTGGCCAATGGGGCTTCGGAGACCCAGTACTTC.

This clonotype was detected ten times or more. This rearrangement joins TRBV7-9 to TRBJ1-1, with D uncertain. V was trimmed by 4 bases and J by 4 bases, leaving 13 bases between them. From germline, CDR1 is SEHNR and CDR2 FQNEAQ (reference sequence). CDR3 length: 14 residues. CDR3 sequence: CASSYEGLGTEAFF. DNA of the CDR3: TGTGCCAGCAGCTATGAGGGTTTAGGCACTGAAGCTTTCTTT.

This clonotype was counted a few times. The V gene is TRBV27, the J gene TRBJ2-2; no clear D. V gave up 6 bases and J gave up 2 bases, with 10 bases separating them. The germline V gene encodes CDR1 MNHEY and CDR2 SMNVEV (reference sequence). The CDR3 length is 14 residues. The chain's CDR3 is CASRGNGNTGELFF. The CDR3 coding sequence is TGTGCCAGCAGGGGGAACGGTAACACCGGGGAGCTGTTTTTT.

This clonotype showed up many times. The chain links TRBV29-1 to TRBJ2-3; D uncertain. CDR3 length equals 12 residues. Germline CDR1 reads SQVTM; CDR2 reads ANQGSEA. Trimming shortened V by 7 bases and J by 2 bases, and 10 bases separated the two germline ends. As DNA, the CDR3 is TGCAGCGGACGTCGGTACACAGATACGCAGTATTTT. This sequence encodes CSGRRYTDTQYF.

As concerns this clonotype: One end of the junction fails to match germline, which may point to a read error. This chain joins TRBV6-2 or TRBV6-3 and TRBJ2-3; the D is unclear. This CDR3 region has 13 residues. In germline, CDR1 is MNHEY, CDR2 SVGEGT. The CDR3, as DNA: TGTGCCAACAGTCCGAGCCAGCGCGCCACGCAGTATTTT. This gives the protein CANSPSQRATQYF.

This clonotype showed up many times. V and J are TRBV7-9 and TRBJ2-3; D is undetermined. The V end was cut by 5 bases, the J end by 2 bases, with 11 bases between. Germline V gene data show CDR1 as SEHNR and CDR2 as FQNEAQ (reference sequence). The CDR3 has 14 amino acids. The DNA of the CDR3 is TGTGCCAGCAGCCCCACAGATTACACAGATACGCAGTATTTT. Translating it yields CASSPTDYTDTQYF.

The V call is TRBV28, the J call TRBJ2-2, with 8 bases matching TRBD2. V trimming: 0 bases; J trimming: 2 bases; junction bases outside the gene matches: 11. Germline V gene sequence: CDR1 MDHEN, CDR2 SYDVKM. The CDR3 is made up of 19 amino acids. The CDR3: CASSLWHLGGGPNTGELFF. The CDR3 region has the DNA TGTGCCAGCAGTTTATGGCATTTGGGCGGGGGGCCTAACACCGGGGAGCTGTTTTTT.

V is TRBV20-1 and J is TRBJ2-3; D is possibly TRBD1 or TRBD2 (5 bases each). The CDR3 is 14 amino acids. V shed 1 base and J shed 4 bases, with 12 bases lying between them. Germline V gives CDR1 DFQATT, CDR2 SNEGSKA (reference sequence). This CDR3 is CSARAPRDADTQYF. CDR3 bases: TGCAGTGCTAGAGCCCCCAGGGACGCAGATACGCAGTATTTT.

Concerning this clonotype itself: This could be a read error, since a much larger clone is one nucleotide away. The genes are TRBV29-1 and TRBJ1-1; 7 bases match TRBD1. The CDR3 is 12 residues long. Trimming removed 3 bases from V and 9 bases from J; junction bases left unmatched: 7. The germline V gene encodes CDR1 SQVTM and CDR2 ANQGSEA. CDR3 amino acids: CSVDGQGEQAFF. The CDR3 DNA is TGCAGCGTTGATGGGCAGGGGGAACAAGCTTTCTTT.

This chain connects TRBV11-2 to TRBJ1-2, with 11 bases identical to TRBD1. With 6 bases clipped from V and 6 bases from J, the junction kept 3 bases outside the gene matches. This CDR3 contains 13 residues. Germline CDR1 reads SGHAT; CDR2 reads FQNNGV. The CDR3 region is CASRSDRGHGYTF. The CDR3 nucleotides are TGTGCCAGCAGATCGGACAGGGGGCATGGCTACACCTTC.

The chain is built from TRBV7-2 and TRBJ2-5; a possible D gene is TRBD2 (5 bases). Trimming removed 5 bases from V and 9 bases from J, with 19 bases in between. The CDR3 has 14 amino acids. Germline values: CDR1 SGHTA, CDR2 FQGNSA. As DNA, the CDR3 is TGTGCCAGCAGCCCGGACTGGACGAAAACGGCCCAGTACTTC. Translated: CASSPDWTKTAQYF.

This clonotype was found many times. The V gene is TRBV20-1, the J gene TRBJ1-5, with 10 nucleotides matching TRBD1. CDR3 length: 14 residues. Germline V gives CDR1 DFQATT, CDR2 SNEGSKA (reference sequence). The V gene end was trimmed by 5 bases and the J gene end by 6 bases; junction bases not matched to a gene: 7. The CDR3 DNA reads TGCAGTGCTGCGTCCGGGACAGGGGTTCAGCCCCAGCATTTT. It yields the protein CSAASGTGVQPQHF.

This clonotype occurred a few times. The chain links TRBV7-9 to TRBJ1-2; D is ambiguous. Trimming left V 3 bases short and J 3 bases short, with 5 bases between. Looked up from germline, CDR1 is SEHNR and CDR2 is FQNEAQ (reference sequence). This CDR3 contains 12 residues. DNA of the CDR3: TGTGCCAGCAGCTTTCAGGACTATGGCTACACCTTC. Its translation: CASSFQDYGYTF.

The sample holds a few counts of this clonotype. The gene calls are TRBV6-2 or TRBV6-3 and TRBJ2-1, with TRBD2 identical over 15 bases. V shed 6 bases, J shed 0 bases, and the junction held 12 bases outside the gene matches. CDR3 length: 20 residues. Germline-derived CDR1 and CDR2 are MNHEY and SVGEGT. The CDR3 nucleotides are TGTGCCAGCAGAAACAGCGGGACTAGCGGGAGGTGGAACTCCTACAATGAGCAGTTCTTC. As protein: CASRNSGTSGRWNSYNEQFF.

The chain carries TRBV20-1 and TRBJ2-1, with TRBD2 matching 8 bases. The length of the CDR3 is 17 residues. CDR1 DFQATT and CDR2 SNEGSKA come from the germline V gene (reference sequence). V shed 2 bases, J shed 3 bases, and the junction held 12 bases outside the gene matches. CDR3 nucleotides: TGCAGTGCTAGACCCACGCTTCTAGCGGGCCTCTACAATGAGCAGTTCTTC. Protein product: CSARPTLLAGLYNEQFF.

This clonotype was observed many times. This may stem from a read error, because a much larger clone lies one nucleotide away. V usage is TRBV29-1 and J usage is TRBJ2-1; TRBD2 aligns across 8 bases. The junction had 3 bases not matched to a gene; V was cut back by 4 bases and J by 1 base. From germline, CDR1 is SQVTM and CDR2 ANQGSEA. The CDR3 has 14 amino acids. CDR3 nucleotides: TGCAGCGTTGTAGGCGGGAGGTCCTACAATGAGCAGTTCTTC. This gives the protein CSVVGGRSYNEQFF.

This clonotype was counted between two and nine times. The chain has TRBV20-1 and TRBJ2-1; TRBD2 matches at 15 bases. Germline-derived CDR1 and CDR2 are DFQATT and SNEGSKA (reference sequence). The junction had 3 bases not matched to a gene; V was cut back by 6 bases and J by 0 bases. The CDR3 has 16 residues. CDR3 coding DNA: TGCAGTGCCACGGGACTAGCGGGGGGCTCCTACAATGAGCAGTTCTTC. It encodes CSATGLAGGSYNEQFF.

V is TRBV5-1 and J is TRBJ1-4, with TRBD1 as a possible D gene (6 bases). The V gene's germline CDR1 is SGHRS and CDR2 YFSETQ. V gave up 4 bases and J gave up 6 bases, with 19 bases separating them. The CDR3 consists of 16 residues. This CDR3 reads CASSPGGGYVDEKLFF. As DNA, the CDR3 is TGCGCCAGCAGCCCTGGAGGGGGGTATGTTGATGAAAAACTGTTTTTT.

The chain carries TRBV6-1 and TRBJ2-7; TRBD1 matches at 10 bases. Losses at the gene ends were 6 bases for V and 3 bases for J; bases not matched to a gene: 14. CDR1 is MNHNS and CDR2 is SASEGT in the germline V gene. The CDR3 has 17 residues. The CDR3 sequence is CASRPSPGQGKLYEQYF. The CDR3 region has the DNA TGTGCCAGCAGACCTTCACCGGGACAGGGGAAACTCTACGAGCAGTACTTC.

A note on this clonotype: With a much larger clone just one base away, this may be a read error. V usage is TRBV7-9 and J usage is TRBJ2-7; D is undetermined. CDR3 length: 12 amino acids. Trimming stripped 1 base from V and 8 bases from J, with 9 bases between. Germline V CDR1 and CDR2: SEHNR, FQNEAQ (reference sequence). The CDR3 region is CASSLVATQQYF. DNA of the CDR3: TGTGCCAGCAGCTTAGTGGCGACTCAGCAGTACTTC.

The chain recombines TRBV20-1 with TRBJ1-4, with 7 bases identical to TRBD1. CDR3 length: 14 amino acids. In germline, CDR1 is DFQATT, CDR2 SNEGSKA (reference sequence). With 0 bases clipped from V and 5 bases from J, the junction kept 3 bases outside the gene matches. CDR3 sequence: CSARDQQGNEKLFF. The CDR3 DNA sequence: TGCAGTGCTAGAGACCAACAGGGGAATGAAAAACTGTTTTTT.